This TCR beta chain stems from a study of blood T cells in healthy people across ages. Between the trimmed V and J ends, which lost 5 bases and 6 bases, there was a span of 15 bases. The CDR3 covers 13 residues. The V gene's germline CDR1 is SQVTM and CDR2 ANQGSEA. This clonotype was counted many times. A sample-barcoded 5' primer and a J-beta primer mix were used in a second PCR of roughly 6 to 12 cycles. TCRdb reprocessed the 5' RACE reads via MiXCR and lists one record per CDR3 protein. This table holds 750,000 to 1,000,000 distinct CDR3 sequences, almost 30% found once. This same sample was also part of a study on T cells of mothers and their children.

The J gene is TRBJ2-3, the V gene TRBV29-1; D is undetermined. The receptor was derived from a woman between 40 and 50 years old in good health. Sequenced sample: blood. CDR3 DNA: TGCAGCGTTAAGAACCAACCCACGGATACGCAGTATTTT. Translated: CSVKNQPTDTQYF.